Listed below are T cell receptor beta chains from one sample, sequenced in a study of T cell responses to AZD1222 COVID-19 vaccine. Data came from immunoSEQ multiplex PCR; TCRdb stores just in-frame clones and leaves some out. This sample carries 65,000 or so clones, over 80% of them seen once, and the ten largest clones take 9.5% to 10%. Here the sequenced sample was peripheral blood, taken on day 0 of AZD1222 vaccination. Receptor source: an adult in good health. CDR3s leave out the opening cysteine and the closing phenylalanine or tryptophan. D genes are given only for firm matches.

D	V	CDR3
.	TRBV12-3/TRBV12-4	ASSFLAGSSAF
TRBD1	TRBV27	ASSTGTGSTNEKLF
.	TRBV7-9	ASSLELANYGYT
.	TRBV11-2	ASLPIGGFWSEAF
TRBD1	TRBV24-1	ATSAGTGGHTIY
.	TRBV28	ASSPNTEAF
.	TRBV21-1	ASSLLGVGQRETQY
.	TRBV5-6	ASSFRQGYGNTIY
.	TRBV9	ASSVASDGSTDTQY
.	TRBV10-3	AISASGRNQPQH
.	TRBV5-1	ASSSPSGYYNEQF
TRBD2	TRBV4-2	ASSQRVGAGGQETQY
.	TRBV18	ASSPRTELNQPQH
.	TRBV6-5	ASRQRGDSYEQY
.	TRBV6-5	ASSPIGGTYNEQF
TRBD1	TRBV28	ASSLGQGYNSPLH
.	TRBV5-1	ASSFNSNTEAF
TRBD1	TRBV3-1/TRBV3-2	ASSRQGASAAMSYT
.	TRBV5-4	ASSLLGQPQH
TRBD1	TRBV29-1	SVSDRWGYT
.	TRBV15	ATSRGGRGRYNEQF
.	TRBV5-1	ASSLGWMREQY
.	TRBV18	ASSPSTGGDYGYT
.	TRBV11-2	ASSLDGFLTDTQY
.	TRBV9	ASSIDSRGEGSPLH
.	TRBV2	ASSEQGMYTEAF
.	TRBV5-1	ASSLGPRDQYEQY
.	TRBV2	ASSAGGGTDTQY
.	TRBV30	AWSLVVEQF
.	TRBV4-1	ASSQDQDRYYGYT
.	TRBV5-1	ASKGQGGWSSYEQY
.	TRBV12-3/TRBV12-4	ASSFGRNQPQH
TRBD1	TRBV19	ASSDRTGWRTEAF
.	TRBV14	ASSHRRSYNEQF
.	TRBV5-4	ASSSGLGADTQY
TRBD1	TRBV7-6	ASSRTGGPGNTIY
.	TRBV12-5	ASGLDREAF
.	TRBV5-1	ASSLASRNEQF
.	TRBV3-1/TRBV3-2	ASSLKGTTGGYT
.	TRBV27	ASSFDSLPSPYNSPLH
.	TRBV19	ASSIVWNQPQH
TRBD2	TRBV10-2	ASSEVGLAGPPLYNEQF
TRBD1	TRBV6-5	ASRFTGGTEAF
.	TRBV7-2	ASSFDLNQPQH
.	TRBV10-3	AIKRAERGYGYT
.	TRBV2	ASSQLGSYEQY
.	TRBV7-2	ASSSSGRVGYT
.	TRBV28	ASSKWVISGNTIY
TRBD1	TRBV6-5	ASSFTGAQNTIY
TRBD1	TRBV6-5	ASSRGQGLGYT
.	TRBV7-9	ASSFLLGSNTEAF
.	TRBV7-9	ASSYPREGATNEKLF
.	TRBV20-1	SARVTNTIY
TRBD1	TRBV6-5	ASSDRAGTEAF
.	TRBV6-5	ASSYSEFTTYGYT
TRBD1	TRBV2	ASTDRFNQPQH
.	TRBV6-5	ASSYSGREGYT
.	TRBV2	ASRPGRTTQETQY
.	TRBV19	ASSMGFRRKTEAF
.	TRBV7-9	ASTPLYEQY